This T cell receptor (beta chain) was recovered during a study of identical twins (TCRdb year 2016). Notes on the research overall: The study deep-sequenced TCR alpha and beta repertoires from monozygotic twins, unrelated adults of various ages and cord blood to test whether fetal clonotypes persist. To rule out contamination, replicate twin experiments were performed at different times with different library preparation protocols. Findings and caveats that apply to the study as a whole: The excess sharing between twins in beta out-of-frame sequences was weaker because fewer shared sequences reduced the signal-to-noise ratio. Because the same donors could not be followed over many years, the conclusions relied on cross-sectional statistical analysis. Out-of-frame TCR alpha sequences shared between twins showed an excess of low generation-probability sequences compared with coincidental sharing between unrelated individuals. Zero-insertion analyses could be partly confounded by invariant T cells such as MAIT and iNKT, although diverse VJ usage argued against such confounding for most clonotypes. In monozygotic twins, recombination models systematically underestimated out-of-frame TCR alpha sharing, but the models matched the sharing seen between unrelated individuals. Abundant cord blood beta clonotypes carried fewer insertions; young adult naive repertoires showed a weaker similar trend, while memory repertoires showed none.

This clonotype occurred many times. Its antigen is not yet known. No much larger clone exists at a distance of one base, and base qualities are not known. Receptor libraries were prepared by 5' RACE. The sequencing machine was an Illumina HiSeq 2000. A universal primer binding site was added through template switching, and the final cDNA carried a unique molecular identifier so that TCR cDNA molecules could be counted accurately. Specific primers in the conserved constant-segment region were used to synthesize first-strand cDNA for TCR alpha and beta chains. To control for contamination, every cDNA library was double barcoded, receiving both a SMART-Mk sample barcode and Illumina barcodes. TruSeq adapter sequences along with Illumina sample barcodes were introduced in two successive PCR steps. The TCR alpha and beta cDNA libraries were sequenced on the Illumina HiSeq platform using custom primers. The authors' pipeline ran thus. MiGEC was used to process raw reads and extract unique molecular identifiers, and MiXCR was used to find CDR3 positions. Recombination models were inferred per individual with the repgenHMM and IGoR tools using an EM algorithm. Shared clonotypes were analyzed with the tcR package in R, and sharing was normalized by the product of cloneset sizes. To study raw recombination without the effects of thymic and clonal selection, out-of-frame nonproductive sequences were analyzed. Using fastp at Q25 and MiXCR, TCRdb reprocessed the public reads and kept productive beta chains. Identical CDR3 protein sequences are pooled into one entry, listed with their most common genes and DNA. It is TCRdb's table, rather than the study itself, that gives the V and J calls and clone size. This sample comprises around 450,000 distinct CDR3 sequences, 13% to 15% of them detected only once. The ten biggest clones cover 0.52% of the sample.

Only healthy Caucasian donors were included. Three pairs of female monozygotic twins, all aged roughly 18 to 30 years, made up the twin cohort. Positive isolation kits from Invitrogen were used to isolate CD4+ and CD8+ T cell populations. Reading from cysteine to phenylalanine, the CDR3 counts 16 amino acids. The DNA shown is the 48-base CDR3, in frame from base 1. CDR1 and CDR2 are drawn from the germline V gene: KGHDR, SFDVKD. V is trimmed back by 4 bases and J by 7 bases, and the junction contains 6 bases that no gene match accounts for. This sample was shared with a second study, whose subject was yellow fever vaccine responses in identical twins. Drawing on the second study: According to the authors, in identical twins the way T cells responded to vaccination appeared partly convergent and partly personalized. In the study, vaccine-responding T cell clones were precisely tracked in identical twins.

The chain is made from TRBV24-1 and TRBJ2-1, with TRBD2 identical over 13 junction bases. Source material: CD4+ T cells sorted from blood. The sequence was collected from a young woman in good health. The bases read TGTGCCACCAGTGACGGACTAGCGGGAGAGTTTAATGAGCAGTTCTTC. Translated, this gives CATSDGLAGEFNEQFF.